The 24 T cell receptor beta chains below were found in one sample sequenced in a study of OX40 agonist ivuxolimab in advanced cancers. Method: immunoSEQ multiplex PCR; TCRdb's copy keeps in-frame clones and lacks some. The sample has fewer than 70,000 clones, about 81% seen once; the top ten hold 2% to 2.5%. Sequencing used CD4+ or CD8+ T cells sorted from blood, obtained in a trial of the OX40 agonist ivuxolimab. Source of these receptors: an adult with an advanced solid tumor such as melanoma, head and neck, liver or kidney cancer.

V gene TRBV28 combines with J gene TRBJ2-3, with D tentatively TRBD2 (6 bases). V was cut by 3 bases and J by 4 bases, with 20 bases left in between. This CDR3 has 17 residues. CDR1 is MDHEN, CDR2 SYDVKM, per germline. The CDR3 sequence: CASSLATGRRGPDTQYF. The CDR3, as DNA: TGTGCCAGCAGTTTGGCAACGGGACGGCGGGGACCAGATACGCAGTATTTT.

The genes are TRBV11-2 and TRBJ2-1; 7 bases line up with TRBD2. CDR3 length: 16 amino acids. Trimming cost V 4 bases and J 7 bases; bases outside gene matches: 13. Germline V lookup: CDR1 SGHAT, CDR2 FQNNGV. CDR3 coding DNA: TGTGCCAGCAGCTCAATCCGGGACTATCTTGTAAATGAGCAGTTCTTC. It is translated as CASSSIRDYLVNEQFF.

This sequence joins TRBV15 and TRBJ1-1; possible D gene TRBD1, 5 bases. Germline V lookup: CDR1 LNHNV, CDR2 YYDKDF (reference sequence). The CDR3 spans 12 residues. The ends were cut back, 1 base at V and 12 bases at J, with 12 bases in the middle. The CDR3 here is CATSRVEGIPFF. CDR3 nucleotide sequence: TGTGCCACCAGCAGAGTAGAGGGGATACCTTTCTTT.

In its sample, this clone was seen a few times. The rearrangement links TRBV5-4 to TRBJ1-2; D ambiguous. The CDR3 sequence is 13 residues long. Trimming cost V 4 bases and J 3 bases, with 10 bases left between them. Germline CDR1 SGHNT, CDR2 YYREEE (reference sequence). The CDR3 bases are TGTGCCAGCAGCCCCCAGTCGGACTATGGCTACACCTTC. It codes for CASSPQSDYGYTF.

This rearrangement joins TRBV6-5 to TRBJ2-1, with D perhaps matching TRBD1 (6 bases). The CDR3 totals 14 residues. The germline gives CDR1 MNHEY, CDR2 SVGAGI. Trimming removed 5 bases from V and 7 bases from J, with 15 bases in between. The CDR3 DNA reads TGTGCCAGCAGTCAGGGGCCGGGACATAATGAGCAGTTCTTC. This codes for CASSQGPGHNEQFF.

The chain combines TRBV7-2 with TRBJ2-2; 9 positions match TRBD2. Trimming cost V 5 bases and J 6 bases; bases outside gene matches: 19. CDR3 size: 19 residues. CDR1 is SGHTA, CDR2 FQGNSA, per germline. The CDR3: CASSVQGLAFSRGPGELFF. The CDR3 DNA follows: TGTGCCAGCAGCGTCCAAGGACTAGCGTTTAGCCGAGGCCCCGGGGAGCTGTTTTTT.

The V call is TRBV27, the J call TRBJ2-2; tentative D call: TRBD2 (6 bases). The CDR3 loop spans 14 amino acids. CDR1 MNHEY and CDR2 SMNVEV come from the germline V gene (reference sequence). V shed 6 bases and J shed 3 bases, with 11 bases lying between them. This CDR3 is CASSPGLYTGELFF. The CDR3, as DNA: TGTGCCAGCAGCCCGGGACTTTACACCGGGGAGCTGTTTTTT.

This chain links TRBV10-1 with TRBJ2-1, with TRBD1 identical over 7 bases. The V segment lost 6 bases and the J segment 10 bases; nucleotides outside the gene matches: 9. Germline CDR1 and CDR2: WNHNN and SYGVQD (reference sequence). This CDR3 has 13 residues. CDR3 sequence: CASSKTGIGEQFF. The CDR3 DNA sequence: TGCGCCAGCAGCAAGACAGGGATTGGCGAGCAGTTCTTC.

J is TRBJ1-1 and V is TRBV7-3; maybe TRBD1 (5 bases). Germline V gene data show CDR1 as SGHTA and CDR2 as FQGTGA. V was clipped by 3 bases and J by 4 bases, with 12 bases between them. The CDR3 length is 14 residues. CDR3 sequence: CASSLGQLPTEAFF. The CDR3 bases are TGTGCCAGCAGCTTGGGGCAGCTTCCCACTGAAGCTTTCTTT.

This chain connects TRBV5-4 to TRBJ2-7; D gene ambiguous. CDR3 size: 13 residues. The germline V gene has CDR1 SGHNT and CDR2 YYREEE (reference sequence). V was cut by 4 bases and J by 7 bases, with 15 bases left in between. Here the CDR3 DNA reads TGTGCCAGCAGCAGGCCAGCCCTGGATGAGCAGTACTTC. It yields the protein CASSRPALDEQYF.

J is TRBJ2-2 and V is TRBV29-1; D gene uncertain. CDR1 and CDR2 from the germline V gene are SQVTM and ANQGSEA. Trimming stripped 7 bases from V and 5 bases from J, with 5 bases between. The CDR3 runs 10 residues. CDR3 sequence reads: CSAKTGELFF. The DNA for the CDR3 is TGCAGCGCAAAAACCGGGGAGCTGTTTTTT.

The rearrangement joins TRBV6-1 to TRBJ2-5; TRBD1 matches at 8 bases. This CDR3 contains 16 residues. The germline V gene has CDR1 MNHNS and CDR2 SASEGT. V lost 3 bases to trimming and J lost 5 bases; unmatched junction nucleotides: 11. The CDR3 sequence: CASSDPTPGGGETQYF. CDR3 nucleotides: TGTGCCAGCAGTGACCCGACACCAGGGGGCGGTGAGACCCAGTACTTC.

The rearrangement joins TRBV30 to TRBJ1-5; D gene uncertain. Trimming removed 1 base from V and 5 bases from J, with 6 bases in between. Germline V gives CDR1 GTSNPN, CDR2 SVGIG (reference sequence). The CDR3 sequence is 12 residues long. CDR3: CAWSALDQPQHF. The CDR3 nucleotides are TGTGCCTGGAGTGCCCTCGATCAGCCCCAGCATTTT.

This chain connects TRBV15 to TRBJ1-2, with D hard to call. The CDR3 is 13 residues long. V was shortened by 4 bases and J by 1 base, with 7 bases between the two germline ends. Germline V gene data show CDR1 as LNHNV and CDR2 as YYDKDF (reference sequence). The CDR3 DNA reads as TGTGCCACCAGCAAGACCATTAACTATGGCTACACCTTC. The encoded protein is CATSKTINYGYTF.

V usage is TRBV19 and J usage is TRBJ1-2; weak D call: TRBD1 (6 bases). Trimming removed 9 bases at V and 5 bases at J, with 16 bases between. Looked up from germline, CDR1 is LNHDA and CDR2 is SQIVND (reference sequence). The length of the CDR3 is 13 residues. The CDR3 DNA reads as TGTGCCAGCTCCCTCGGGAGGGGGTATGGCTACACCTTC. It specifies CASSLGRGYGYTF.

The rearrangement joins TRBV27 to TRBJ1-4; D uncertain. The CDR3 runs 14 residues. Germline CDR1 reads MNHEY; CDR2 reads SMNVEV (reference sequence). V lost 6 bases, J lost 8 bases, and 16 bases lay in between. The CDR3 bases are TGTGCCAGCAGCTGGACTCCCCACGGCGAAAAACTGTTTTTT. Translation gives CASSWTPHGEKLFF. Full variable domain (missing parts from reference TRBV27 and TRBJ1-4): EAQVTQNPRYLITVTGKKLTVTCSQNMNHEYMSWYRQDPGLGLRQIYYSMNVEVTDKGDVPEGYKVSRKEKRNFPLILESPSPNQTSLYFCASSWTPHGEKLFFGSGTQLSVL.

This rearrangement joins TRBV6-1 to TRBJ1-1; D unresolved. CDR1 MNHNS and CDR2 SASEGT come from the germline V gene. CDR3 length: 13 amino acids. V lost 1 base, J lost 4 bases, and 7 bases lay in between. CDR3 residues: CASSEVLGTEAFF. The CDR3 DNA follows: TGTGCCAGCAGTGAAGTCTTGGGCACTGAAGCTTTCTTT.

This chain links TRBV30 with TRBJ2-1; 10 positions agree with TRBD2. The J segment lost 10 bases and the V segment lost 0 bases, leaving 12 bases of the junction unmatched. This CDR3 has 16 amino acids. CDR1 is GTSNPN and CDR2 is SVGIG in the germline V gene (reference sequence). The CDR3 here is CAWSVLPAGGPGEQFF. Written as DNA, the CDR3 is TGTGCCTGGAGTGTACTCCCAGCGGGAGGGCCAGGCGAGCAGTTCTTC.

The rearrangement joins TRBV18 to TRBJ1-5, with 7 bases identical to TRBD1. Trimming at V came to 3 bases and at J to 6 bases, leaving 5 bases not matched to a gene. CDR3 length equals 14 residues. CDR1 KGHSH and CDR2 LQKENI come from the germline V gene. The CDR3: CASSPEGAAQPQHF. Here the CDR3 DNA reads TGTGCCAGCTCACCGGAGGGGGCGGCTCAGCCCCAGCATTTT.

The sample holds one count of this clone. V gene TRBV2 combines with J gene TRBJ1-4; D is ambiguous. Looked up from germline, CDR1 is SNHLY and CDR2 is FYNNEI. Trimming stripped 10 bases from V and 5 bases from J, with 17 bases between. This CDR3 region has 14 residues. Here the CDR3 DNA reads TGTGCCATTGCGTTCCGGGCCAAAAATGAAAAACTGTTTTTT. It translates to CAIAFRAKNEKLFF.

J is TRBJ1-2 and V is TRBV6-1; the D gene is possibly TRBD1 (6 bases). The CDR3 runs to 14 residues. Trimming shortened V by 8 bases and J by 0 bases, and 13 bases separated the two germline ends. The germline V gene encodes CDR1 MNHNS and CDR2 SASEGT. CDR3 in DNA: TGTGCCAGCGCTCAGGGGCCGGCTAACTATGGCTACACCTTC. Translating it yields CASAQGPANYGYTF.

This chain uses TRBV28 with TRBJ1-1; D might be TRBD1 (5 bases). The CDR3 sequence is 14 residues long. CDR1 is MDHEN, CDR2 SYDVKM, per germline. V lost 6 bases, J lost 1 base, and 12 bases lay in between. DNA for the CDR3: TGTGCCAGCAGCTGGGGGACTGGGAACACTGAAGCTTTCTTT. Translated, it gives CASSWGTGNTEAFF.

This chain connects TRBV5-4 to TRBJ2-2; 7 bases are shared with TRBD2. Germline CDR1 SGHNT, CDR2 YYREEE (reference sequence). The CDR3 is 13 residues long. The V and J ends lost 4 bases and 3 bases, in that order; junction bases with no gene match: 0. The CDR3, as DNA: TGTGCCAGCAGCCTAGCGGACACCGGGGAGCTGTTTTTT. Translated, it gives CASSLADTGELFF. Full variable domain (remainder filled in from reference TRBV5-4 and TRBJ2-2): ETGVTQSPTHLIKTRGQQVTLRCSSQSGHNTVSWYQQALGQGPQFIFQYYREEENGRGNFPPRFSGLQFPNYSSELNVNALELDDSALYLCASSLADTGELFFGEGSRLTVL.

The rearrangement uses TRBV6-1 and TRBJ1-5; D is ambiguous. Trimming stripped 3 bases from V and 4 bases from J, with 1 base between. This CDR3 is 11 amino acids long. CDR1 and CDR2 (germline): MNHNS, SASEGT. The CDR3, as DNA: TGTGCCAGCAGTGAGAATCAGCCCCAGCATTTT. This codes for CASSENQPQHF.